A selection of T cell receptor beta chains follows, all from one sample in a study of cytomegalovirus exposure and HLA in healthy donors. TCRdb's copy holds only in-frame clones and misses some; the assay was immunoSEQ multiplex PCR. Among 65,000 or so clones listed, about 80% were seen once. The specimen sequenced was PBMCs. The receptors stem from a woman in her thirties or forties in good health and CMV-seropositive. Each CDR3 is given with its conserved first and last residue. The order of the fields is clone size, D gene, V gene, J gene, CDR3 protein, CDR3 DNA. A D gene is named only where the DNA matches it firmly. For some rows the clone size is stated as once, few or many, or as a class when expanded; others skip it.

.	TRBD1	TRBV19	TRBJ1-1	CASIFRTGLSDTEAFF	TGTGCCAGTATCTTCCGGACAGGTCTCAGTGACACTGAAGCTTTCTTT
.	TRBD1	TRBV7-2	TRBJ1-2	CASSFNAGGSYGYTF	TGTGCCAGCAGCTTTAATGCAGGGGGTAGCTATGGCTACACCTTC
.	TRBD1	TRBV11-2	TRBJ1-3	CASSLNIGTVSGNTIYF	TGTGCCAGCAGCTTAAACATAGGGACAGTCTCTGGAAACACCATATATTTT
once	.	TRBV29-1	TRBJ1-2	CSSSGYTF	TGCAGCTCCAGTGGCTACACCTTC
few	.	TRBV6-1	TRBJ1-5	CASSELGAASNQPQHF	TGTGCCAGCAGTGAACTGGGGGCCGCTAGCAATCAGCCCCAGCATTTT
few	.	TRBV5-1	TRBJ1-4	CASSLLGAGEKLFF	TGCGCCAGCAGCTTGTTAGGGGCTGGTGAAAAACTGTTTTTT
.	.	TRBV6-1	TRBJ2-2	CASTIRGGRTGELFF	TGTGCCAGCACCATAAGGGGGGGCAGAACCGGGGAGCTGTTTTTT
.	.	TRBV6-6	TRBJ1-4	CASSFNRASTNEKLFF	TGTGCCAGCAGTTTCAACAGGGCTTCAACTAATGAAAAACTGTTTTTT
.	TRBD1	TRBV7-8	TRBJ2-7	CASSSRTGPAYEQYF	TGTGCCAGCAGCTCCCGGACAGGACCAGCCTACGAGCAGTACTTC
.	TRBD2	TRBV27	TRBJ2-1	CASSLGTTYNEQFF	TGTGCCAGCAGTTTGGGGACTACCTACAATGAGCAGTTCTTC
.	.	TRBV18	TRBJ1-6	CASSPTAFYNSPLHF	TGTGCCAGCTCACCGACAGCTTTCTATAATTCACCCCTCCACTTT
.	.	TRBV6-5	TRBJ1-1	CASSTREGTEAFF	TGTGCCAGCAGTACCAGGGAAGGCACTGAAGCTTTCTTT
.	.	TRBV29-1	TRBJ2-7	CSALPRGSYEQYF	TGCAGCGCCCTTCCTCGGGGCTCCTACGAGCAGTACTTC
once	TRBD1	TRBV7-2	TRBJ1-5	CASTDERTGVRNQPQHF	TGTGCCAGCACCGATGAAAGGACAGGGGTTCGCAATCAGCCCCAGCATTTT